A selection of T cell receptor beta chains follows, all from one sample in a study of blood T cells in healthy people across ages. TCRdb analysed the 5' RACE reads with MiXCR anew, one entry per CDR3 protein. The table records around 1.5 million distinct CDR3 sequences, 59% of them present only once. The sample was blood. These TCRs come from a young man in good health. Both conserved end residues are trimmed from each CDR3. The order of the fields is V gene, J gene, D gene, CDR3 protein. The D gene is left open where the match is weak.

TRBV10-3	TRBJ1-2	-	AISEGLSDYGYT
TRBV4-3	TRBJ1-2	-	ASSQDPSLTNYGYT
TRBV7-2	TRBJ2-2	-	ASSSRDKHTGELF
TRBV27	TRBJ2-7	TRBD1	ASSSIVTGASEQY
TRBV20-1	TRBJ2-7	TRBD1	SARASWDSSYEQY
TRBV25-1	TRBJ1-3	-	ASIQTGSGNTIY
TRBV27	TRBJ2-1	-	ASSPWRGRSYNEQF
TRBV20-1	-	TRBD1	SARDEDRIAKNIQY
TRBV2	TRBJ2-7	-	ASSEAVYSFSYERY
TRBV27	TRBJ1-5	-	ASSSQPGSNQPQH
TRBV20-1	TRBJ1-2	TRBD1	SASIQGAFWRGTGYT
TRBV7-9	TRBJ1-2	-	ASSLLGLLSYT
TRBV7-9	TRBJ2-5	TRBD1	ASSSTTGQAETQY
TRBV20-1	TRBJ2-5	-	SASRAGETQY
TRBV28	TRBJ2-1	-	ATTTGYNEQF
TRBV19	TRBJ1-2	-	ARTRPYGYT
TRBV29-1	TRBJ2-1	-	SVVGGSYNEQF
TRBV7-6	TRBJ2-7	TRBD2	ASSSRGEAYEQY
TRBV29-1	TRBJ1-2	-	SDRDDGYT
TRBV7-9	TRBJ1-5	-	ASSLRVGSNQPQH
TRBV5-1	TRBJ2-6	TRBD1	ASSLEGQGAGANVLT
TRBV7-2	TRBJ2-5	TRBD1	ASSLVSGQRIETQY
TRBV29-1	TRBJ1-2	-	SAGAGSYGYT
TRBV18	TRBJ2-7	-	ASSHTWTGKGGAFYEQY
TRBV3-1	TRBJ1-1	TRBD1	ASSQVNRGDPEAF
TRBV7-2	TRBJ2-7	-	ASSLVRSGYGSSSYEQY
TRBV7-2	TRBJ2-4	TRBD2	ASSFLTSGGFLQAKNIQY
TRBV19	TRBJ1-4	TRBD1	ASNPAGQNGEKLF
TRBV6-5	TRBJ2-6	TRBD1	ASRSDRGRLDVLT
TRBV7-8	TRBJ2-1	TRBD1	ASRPRPGTGVYNEQF
TRBV20-1	TRBJ2-7	TRBD2	SARGLVLAAYEQY
TRBV7-9	TRBJ2-7	-	ASTKSSYEQY
TRBV4-1	TRBJ1-1	-	ASSQGTNLQGPDTEAF
TRBV5-1	TRBJ1-2	TRBD1	ASSLRQGISDYT
TRBV5-6	TRBJ2-4	-	ASSLAGLPQLAKNIQY
TRBV6-2/TRBV6-3	TRBJ2-1	-	ASSYRDSSYNEQF
TRBV15	TRBJ2-7	TRBD2	ATSRDWEGNEQY
TRBV20-1	TRBJ2-2	TRBD2	SASAPGLAGAGELF
TRBV27	-	-	ASITFPRGLGVTQY
TRBV9	TRBJ1-1	-	ASSVVTKGTEAF
TRBV6-6	TRBJ1-4	-	ASTRGHDGKLF
TRBV20-1	TRBJ2-4	-	SARAETKNIQY
TRBV6-2/TRBV6-3	TRBJ2-5	TRBD1	ASSYGDSRQETQY
TRBV4-3	TRBJ2-1	TRBD2	ASSLLSGGAGNYNEQF